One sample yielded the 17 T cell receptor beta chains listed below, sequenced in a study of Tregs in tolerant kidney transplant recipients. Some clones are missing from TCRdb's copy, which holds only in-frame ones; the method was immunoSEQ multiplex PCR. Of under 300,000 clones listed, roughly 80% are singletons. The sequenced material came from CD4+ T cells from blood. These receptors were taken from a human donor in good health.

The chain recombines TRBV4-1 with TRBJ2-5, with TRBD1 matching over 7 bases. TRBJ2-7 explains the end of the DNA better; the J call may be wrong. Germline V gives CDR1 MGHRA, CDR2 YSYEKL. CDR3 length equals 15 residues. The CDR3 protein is CASSHQTGDFYEQYF. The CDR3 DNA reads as TGCGCCAGCAGCCACCAAACAGGGGATTTCTACGAGCAGTACTTC.

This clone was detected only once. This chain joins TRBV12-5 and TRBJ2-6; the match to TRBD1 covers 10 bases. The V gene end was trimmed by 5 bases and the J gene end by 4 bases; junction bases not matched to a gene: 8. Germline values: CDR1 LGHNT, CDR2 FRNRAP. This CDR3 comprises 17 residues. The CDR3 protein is CASGLDRGLSGANVLTF. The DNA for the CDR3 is TGTGCTAGTGGTCTTGACAGGGGGCTCTCCGGGGCCAACGTCCTGACTTTC.

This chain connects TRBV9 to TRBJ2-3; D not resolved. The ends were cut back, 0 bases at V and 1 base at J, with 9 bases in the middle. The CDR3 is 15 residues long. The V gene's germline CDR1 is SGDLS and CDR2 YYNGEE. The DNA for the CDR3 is TGTGCCAGCAGCGTAGTAAGTTGGGGCACAGATACGCAGTATTTT. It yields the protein CASSVVSWGTDTQYF.

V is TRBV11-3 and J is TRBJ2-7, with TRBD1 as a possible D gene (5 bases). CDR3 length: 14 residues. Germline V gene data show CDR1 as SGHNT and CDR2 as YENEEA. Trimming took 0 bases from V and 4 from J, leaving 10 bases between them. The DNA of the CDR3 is TGTGCCAGCAGCTTAGACATAAGGGGATACGAGCAGTACTTC. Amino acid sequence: CASSLDIRGYEQYF.

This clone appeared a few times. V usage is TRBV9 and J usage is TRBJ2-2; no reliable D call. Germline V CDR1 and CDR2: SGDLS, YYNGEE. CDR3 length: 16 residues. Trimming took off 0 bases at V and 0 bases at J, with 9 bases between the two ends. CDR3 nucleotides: TGTGCCAGCAGCGTAGGGGCCACAGCGAACACCGGGGAGCTGTTTTTT. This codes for CASSVGATANTGELFF.

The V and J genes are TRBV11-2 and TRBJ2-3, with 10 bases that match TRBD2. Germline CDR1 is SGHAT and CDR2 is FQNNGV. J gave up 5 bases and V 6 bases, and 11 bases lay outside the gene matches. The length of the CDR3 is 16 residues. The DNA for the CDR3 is TGTGCCAGCAGGCCCTTTCTAGCGGGAGTTCAAGATACGCAGTATTTT. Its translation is CASRPFLAGVQDTQYF.

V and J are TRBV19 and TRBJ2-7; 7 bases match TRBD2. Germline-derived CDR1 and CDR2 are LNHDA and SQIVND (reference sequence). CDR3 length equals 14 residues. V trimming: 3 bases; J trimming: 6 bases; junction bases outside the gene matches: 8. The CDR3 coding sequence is TGTGCCAGTAGTATCTCGCGGGGAGGGAGCGAGCAGTACTTC. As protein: CASSISRGGSEQYF.

The CDR3 DNA sequence: TGCGCCAGCAGCTTGGCCTCAGGAAACTACGAGCAGTACTTC. It codes for CASSLASGNYEQYF. The chain recombines TRBV5-1 with TRBJ2-7; D not certain. Per the germline V gene, CDR1 is SGHRS and CDR2 is YFSETQ. The CDR3 length is 14 residues. V lost 0 bases and J lost 3, with 10 bases in between.

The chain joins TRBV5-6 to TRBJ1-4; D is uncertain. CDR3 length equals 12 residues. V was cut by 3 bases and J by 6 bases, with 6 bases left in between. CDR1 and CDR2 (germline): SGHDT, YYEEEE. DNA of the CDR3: TGTGCCAGCAGCTCCCCTGATGAAAAACTGTTTTTT. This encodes CASSSPDEKLFF.

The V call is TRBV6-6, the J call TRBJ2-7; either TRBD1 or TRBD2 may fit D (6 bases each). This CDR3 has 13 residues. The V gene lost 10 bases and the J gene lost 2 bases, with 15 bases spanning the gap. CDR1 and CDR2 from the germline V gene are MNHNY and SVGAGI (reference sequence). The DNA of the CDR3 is TGTGCCATCTCCGGGGGCGCTACCTACGAGCAGTACTTC. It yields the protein CAISGGATYEQYF.

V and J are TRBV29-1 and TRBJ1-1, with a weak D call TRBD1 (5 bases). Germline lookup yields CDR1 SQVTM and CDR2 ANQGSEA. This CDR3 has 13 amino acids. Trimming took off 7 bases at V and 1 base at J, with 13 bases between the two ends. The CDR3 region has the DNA TGCAGCGGCAAGTTCGGACAGAACACTGAAGCTTTCTTT. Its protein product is CSGKFGQNTEAFF. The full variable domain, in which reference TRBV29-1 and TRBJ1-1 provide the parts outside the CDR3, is SAVISQKPSRDICQRGTSLTIQCQVDSQVTMMFWYRQQPGQSLTLIATANQGSEATYESGFVIDKFPISRPNLTFSTLTVSNMSPEDSSIYLCSGKFGQNTEAFFGQGTRLTVV.

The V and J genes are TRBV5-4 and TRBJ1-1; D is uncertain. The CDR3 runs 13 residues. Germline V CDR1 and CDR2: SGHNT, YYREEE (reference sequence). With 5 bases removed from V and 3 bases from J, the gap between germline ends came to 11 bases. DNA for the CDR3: TGTGCCAGCAGAGAACGGCCAGACACTGAAGCTTTCTTT. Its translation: CASRERPDTEAFF.

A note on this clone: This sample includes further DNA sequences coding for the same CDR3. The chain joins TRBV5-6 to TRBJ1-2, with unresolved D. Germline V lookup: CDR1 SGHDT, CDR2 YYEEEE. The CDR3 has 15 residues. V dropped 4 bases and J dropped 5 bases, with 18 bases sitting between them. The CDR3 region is CASSGRSGMIYGYTF. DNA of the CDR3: TGTGCCAGCAGCGGGCGTTCGGGGATGATTTATGGCTACACCTTC.

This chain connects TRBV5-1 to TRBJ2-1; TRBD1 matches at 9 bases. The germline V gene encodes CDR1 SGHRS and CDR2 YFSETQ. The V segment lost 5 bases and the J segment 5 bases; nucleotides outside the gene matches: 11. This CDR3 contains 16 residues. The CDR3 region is CASSRDPGQGNNEQFF. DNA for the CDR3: TGCGCCAGCAGTAGAGACCCGGGACAGGGCAACAATGAGCAGTTCTTC.

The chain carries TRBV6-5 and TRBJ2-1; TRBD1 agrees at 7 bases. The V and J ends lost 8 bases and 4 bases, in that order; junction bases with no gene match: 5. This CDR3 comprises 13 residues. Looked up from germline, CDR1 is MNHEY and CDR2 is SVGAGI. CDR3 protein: CASRDSRYNEQFF. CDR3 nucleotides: TGTGCCAGCCGGGACAGCCGATACAATGAGCAGTTCTTC.

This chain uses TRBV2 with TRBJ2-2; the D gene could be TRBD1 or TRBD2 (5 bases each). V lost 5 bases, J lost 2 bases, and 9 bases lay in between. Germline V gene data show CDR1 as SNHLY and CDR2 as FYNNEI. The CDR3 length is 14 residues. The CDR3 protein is CASSSGTNTGELFF. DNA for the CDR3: TGTGCCAGCAGTTCCGGGACCAACACCGGGGAGCTGTTTTTT.

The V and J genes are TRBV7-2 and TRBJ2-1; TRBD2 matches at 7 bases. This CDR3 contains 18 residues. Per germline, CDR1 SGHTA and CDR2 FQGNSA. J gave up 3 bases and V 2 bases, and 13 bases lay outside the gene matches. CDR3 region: CASSLRGRRAGLYNEQFF. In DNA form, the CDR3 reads TGTGCCAGCAGCTTAAGGGGTAGGCGAGCGGGGCTCTACAATGAGCAGTTCTTC.